Below are 18 T cell receptor beta chains sequenced from a single sample in a study of T cells in Graves' hyperthyroidism and ophthalmopathy. The CDR3 regions of TCR beta were amplified from RNA transcripts. During a first-round RT-PCR of the TCR CDR3, the HTBI primer set was used. In TCRdb, the multiplex PCR reads were re-called with MiXCR into one record per CDR3 protein. The sample records approximately 600,000 distinct CDR3 sequences, roughly 17% being singletons. Sequences were obtained from blood. Source of these receptors: a woman aged 25 to 39 with Graves' hyperthyroidism.

This clonotype was seen more than once but under ten times. V usage is TRBV7-2 and J usage is TRBJ2-5, with 7 bases identical to TRBD2. CDR3 length: 14 residues. Per germline, CDR1 SGHTA and CDR2 FQGNSA. V was clipped by 1 base and J by 5 bases; unmatched bases: 4. CDR3 bases: TGTGCCAGCAGCTTAGTCGGGAGGAGTGAGACCCAGTACTTC. Translated, it gives CASSLVGRSETQYF. Supplemented by reference TRBV7-2 and TRBJ2-5, the full variable domain reads GAGVSQSPSNKVTEKGKDVELRCDPISGHTALYWYRQSLGQGLEFLIYFQGNSAPDKSGLPSDRFSAERTGGSVSTLTIQRTQQEDSAVYLCASSLVGRSETQYFGPGTRLLVL.

In this sample, this clonotype turned up many times. The rearrangement links TRBV30 to TRBJ1-1, with TRBD1 identical over 9 bases. Germline assignment: CDR1 GTSNPN and CDR2 SVGIG (reference sequence). The V segment lost 5 bases and the J segment 2 bases; nucleotides outside the gene matches: 3. This CDR3 region has 13 residues. The chain's CDR3 is CAWGTGSNTEAFF. For the CDR3, the DNA is TGTGCCTGGGGGACAGGGAGTAACACTGAAGCTTTCTTT. Drawing the rest from reference TRBV30 and TRBJ1-1, the complete variable domain is SQTIHQWPATLVQPVGSPLSLECTVEGTSNPNLYWYRQAAGRGLQLLFYSVGIGQISSEVPQNLSASRPQDRQFILSSKKLLLSDSGFYLCAWGTGSNTEAFFGQGTRLTVV.

This clonotype has ten or more counts. The chain combines TRBV28 with TRBJ2-1; maybe TRBD2 (5 bases). This CDR3 has 15 amino acids. The germline gives CDR1 MDHEN, CDR2 SYDVKM. The V end was cut by 3 bases, the J end by 6 bases, with 15 bases between. Written as DNA, the CDR3 is TGTGCCAGCAGTTTCCGACTATTGCGCTTCAATGAGCAGTTCTTC. Protein product: CASSFRLLRFNEQFF.

V usage is TRBV4-2 and J usage is TRBJ1-1, with TRBD1 as a possible D gene (6 bases). Germline CDR1 LGHNA, CDR2 YNFKEQ. V lost 0 bases, J lost 3 bases, and 11 bases lay in between. This CDR3 spans 15 amino acids. The CDR3 sequence is CASSQEVTGYTEAFF. The CDR3 nucleotides are TGTGCCAGCAGCCAAGAAGTCACAGGGTACACTGAAGCTTTCTTT.

V usage is TRBV7-9 and J usage is TRBJ2-1; weak D call: TRBD1 (5 bases). The CDR3 is made up of 14 amino acids. Germline values: CDR1 SEHNR, CDR2 FQNEAQ (reference sequence). V was clipped by 3 bases and J by 3 bases, with 9 bases between them. The CDR3 region is CASSLQGHYNEQFF. The CDR3 DNA reads as TGTGCCAGCAGCTTGCAGGGCCACTACAATGAGCAGTTCTTC.

This clonotype was recorded many times. The rearrangement links TRBV2 to TRBJ2-1; 7 nucleotides agree with TRBD1. The CDR3 consists of 14 residues. V lost 10 bases to trimming and J lost 7 bases; unmatched junction nucleotides: 13. Germline CDR1 reads SNHLY; CDR2 reads FYNNEI. CDR3 bases: TGTGCCACGGATGACAGGGCTACGCTAAATGAGCAGTTCTTC. Encoded protein: CATDDRATLNEQFF. The variable domain in full, with the rest retrieved from reference TRBV2 and TRBJ2-1, is EPEVTQTPSHQVTQMGQEVILRCVPISNHLYFYWYRQILGQKVEFLVSFYNNEISEKSEIFDDQFSVERPDGSNFTLKIRSTKLEDSAMYFCATDDRATLNEQFFGPGTRLTVL.

This clonotype was recorded many times. V usage is TRBV28 and J usage is TRBJ2-7, with 7 bases fitting TRBD2. The CDR3 has 14 amino acids. The germline V gene has CDR1 MDHEN and CDR2 SYDVKM. The V and J ends lost 6 bases and 4 bases, in that order; junction bases with no gene match: 9. The CDR3 bases are TGTGCCAGCAGCTGGGTAGCGGGCCCGTACGAGCAGTACTTC. Amino acid sequence: CASSWVAGPYEQYF.

This chain connects TRBV9 to TRBJ1-1; 7 bases line up with TRBD1. This CDR3 has 15 amino acids. Germline assignment: CDR1 SGDLS and CDR2 YYNGEE. The V gene end was trimmed by 5 bases and the J gene end by 1 base; junction bases not matched to a gene: 8. The CDR3: CASSGADRRNTEAFF. The CDR3 DNA is TGTGCCAGCAGTGGCGCGGACAGGCGGAACACTGAAGCTTTCTTT.

This clonotype has ten or more counts. The chain links TRBV12-3 or TRBV12-4 to TRBJ2-4, with D possibly being TRBD2 (6 bases). Trimming removed 5 bases from V and 7 bases from J, with 21 bases in between. This CDR3 spans 16 amino acids. The CDR3 coding sequence is TGTGCCAGCAGTCCCGGGGGACTTCGTCTTCGGAACATTCAGTACTTC. This sequence encodes CASSPGGLRLRNIQYF.

This clonotype came up many times. This rearrangement joins TRBV30 to TRBJ2-7; D is unclear. Trimming took off 2 bases at V and 3 bases at J, with 5 bases between the two ends. Germline values: CDR1 GTSNPN, CDR2 SVGIG (reference sequence). The CDR3 has 11 residues. This chain's CDR3 is CAWSFDYEQYF. In nucleotides, the CDR3 is TGTGCCTGGAGTTTCGACTACGAGCAGTACTTC.

This clonotype was picked up many times. The rearrangement links TRBV2 to TRBJ2-7; 10 nucleotides agree with TRBD1. Germline V gene data show CDR1 as SNHLY and CDR2 as FYNNEI. The CDR3 has 17 residues. J gave up 9 bases and V 8 bases, and 22 bases lay outside the gene matches. The CDR3 nucleotides read TGTGCCAGCGCCTCAGTGGCTTCCGGGACAGGGGTAGGTCGGCAGTACTTC. Protein product: CASASVASGTGVGRQYF.

This clonotype appeared many times. This chain uses TRBV20-1 with TRBJ2-3; D not resolved. CDR3 length: 13 amino acids. V lost 5 bases to trimming and J lost 2 bases, with 11 bases between them. Per the germline V gene, CDR1 is DFQATT and CDR2 is SNEGSKA (reference sequence). CDR3 in amino acids: CSASPPNTDTQYF. The CDR3, as DNA: TGCAGTGCTTCTCCCCCCAACACAGATACGCAGTATTTT.

This clonotype appeared once. A much larger clone sits a single nucleotide away, making a read error possible. DNA of the CDR3: TGTGCCGGCAGCGGAGAGGGTTCCATGGAATCACCCCTCCACTTT. Protein product: CAGSGEGSMESPLHF. The V gene is TRBV9, the J gene TRBJ1-6; D ambiguous. The CDR3 extends over 15 amino acids. Germline V gives CDR1 SGDLS, CDR2 YYNGEE.

This clonotype was recorded many times. The J gene is TRBJ2-7, the V gene TRBV6-5, with TRBD1 matching 7 bases. V trimming: 0 bases; J trimming: 4 bases; junction bases outside the gene matches: 3. Germline V gives CDR1 MNHEY, CDR2 SVGAGI. This CDR3 is 14 amino acids long. The CDR3 region is CASSYSTGTYEQYF. CDR3 in DNA: TGTGCCAGCAGTTACTCGACAGGGACGTACGAGCAGTACTTC.

This clonotype was observed many times. The chain has TRBV6-6 and TRBJ2-1; D might be TRBD2 (6 bases). The CDR3 spans 16 residues. The germline V gene encodes CDR1 MNHNY and CDR2 SVGAGI (reference sequence). The V and J ends lost 2 bases and 0 bases respectively, with 11 bases between them. The CDR3 DNA follows: TGTGCCAGCAGTTACGAGAAGCGGGCCTCCTACAATGAGCAGTTCTTC. Its translation: CASSYEKRASYNEQFF.

This clonotype was detected ten times or more. The CDR3 nucleotides read TGTGCCAGCAGGGCCCAGGGGGCGTTAGACGAGCAGTACTTC. Translating gives CASRAQGALDEQYF. This chain joins TRBV28 and TRBJ2-7; 8 nucleotides match TRBD1. V gave up 6 bases and J gave up 5 bases; unmatched junction bases: 9. Germline V lookup: CDR1 MDHEN, CDR2 SYDVKM. The CDR3 runs to 14 residues.

This clonotype was picked up a small number of times. The J gene is TRBJ2-5, the V gene TRBV7-9, with TRBD1 identical over 7 bases. V was clipped by 5 bases and J by 2 bases; unmatched bases: 8. Germline V gives CDR1 SEHNR, CDR2 FQNEAQ (reference sequence). This CDR3 spans 15 amino acids. In DNA form, the CDR3 reads TGTGCCAGCAGCCGTGCAGACAGGGCTCAAGAGACCCAGTACTTC. Its translation is CASSRADRAQETQYF.

This clonotype was counted ten times or more. The chain links TRBV27 to TRBJ2-7; the D gene could be TRBD1 or TRBD2 (6 bases each). Germline V gene lookup returns CDR1 MNHEY and CDR2 SMNVEV (reference sequence). This CDR3 spans 13 amino acids. With 2 bases removed from V and 5 bases from J, the gap between germline ends came to 10 bases. This CDR3 reads CASSLTGRHEQYF. CDR3 nucleotides: TGTGCCAGCAGTTTAACAGGGAGGCACGAGCAGTACTTC.